Described below is a single T cell receptor (beta chain) sequence and its context. In the original workflow: Reference gene primers were amplified, and this amplification served to estimate nucleated cell counts. The data were produced by immunoSEQ multiplex PCR, yet TCRdb's version contains in-frame clones alone and is incomplete. That table is the source of V, J and clone size, and D and trimming were worked out from the DNA. The sample includes 230,000 or so clones, about 91% of them seen just once. This entry comes from a study of blood T cell repertoires in COVID-19. Study-level information: Spain, Italy and the United States supplied samples that represented acute and convalescent COVID-19. The analysed material was cDNA or gDNA that came from T cells, B-cell-depleted T cells, or PBMCs.

This TCR came from a woman in her 40s who had recovered from COVID-19. Sample: peripheral blood.

DNA for the CDR3: TGTGCCAGCAGCTTACTATTTTCGGGAGGGATTCAGTACTTC. This gives the protein CASSLLFSGGIQYF. V is TRBV11-3 and J is TRBJ2-4; TRBD2 matches at 8 bases. CDR1 is SGHNT and CDR2 is YENEEA in the germline V gene. The CDR3 totals 14 residues. J gave up 10 bases and V 2 bases, and 7 bases lay outside the gene matches.